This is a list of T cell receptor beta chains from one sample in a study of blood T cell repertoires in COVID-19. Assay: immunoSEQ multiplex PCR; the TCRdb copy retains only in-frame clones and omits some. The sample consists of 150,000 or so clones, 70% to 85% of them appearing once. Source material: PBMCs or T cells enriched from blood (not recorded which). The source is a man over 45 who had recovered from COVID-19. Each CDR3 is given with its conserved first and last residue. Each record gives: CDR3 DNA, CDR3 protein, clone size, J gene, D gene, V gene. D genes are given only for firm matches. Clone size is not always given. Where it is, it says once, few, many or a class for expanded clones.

cdr3_nt: TGTGCCAGCAGTGAAGTGGGAGGGTCCCCCTACGAGCAGTACTTC; cdr3_aa: CASSEVGGSPYEQYF; clone_size: -; j_call: TRBJ2-7; d_call: TRBD2; v_call: TRBV6-1
cdr3_nt: TGTGCCAGCTCCCTAGTCGGACTAAACACCGGGGAGCTGTTTTTT; cdr3_aa: CASSLVGLNTGELFF; clone_size: -; j_call: TRBJ2-2; d_call: -; v_call: TRBV18
cdr3_nt: TGTGCCAGCAGCGCCGAGCGGGGGGTCTACAATGAGCAGTTCTTC; cdr3_aa: CASSAERGVYNEQFF; clone_size: -; j_call: TRBJ2-1; d_call: TRBD2; v_call: TRBV6-5
cdr3_nt: TGTGCCAGCAGTGAAGCGTTAGCGGGGGGCGCGAACACCGGGGAGCTGTTTTTT; cdr3_aa: CASSEALAGGANTGELFF; clone_size: -; j_call: TRBJ2-2; d_call: TRBD2; v_call: TRBV6-1
cdr3_nt: TGCAGCGTTGAGTCACAGGGGTTGAACACTGAAGCTTTCTTT; cdr3_aa: CSVESQGLNTEAFF; clone_size: -; j_call: TRBJ1-1; d_call: TRBD1; v_call: TRBV29-1
cdr3_nt: TGTGCCAGCAGACAGGGGGGCGCCTACGAGCAGTACTTC; cdr3_aa: CASRQGGAYEQYF; clone_size: -; j_call: TRBJ2-7; d_call: TRBD1; v_call: TRBV7-9
cdr3_nt: TGTGCCAGCAGCTTAGGGTCATTGGGGGCACCCTACGAGCAGTACTTC; cdr3_aa: CASSLGSLGAPYEQYF; clone_size: -; j_call: TRBJ2-7; d_call: -; v_call: TRBV7-2
cdr3_nt: TGTGCCAGTAGTATAGACAACAGGATACCCACTGAAGCTTTCTTT; cdr3_aa: CASSIDNRIPTEAFF; clone_size: -; j_call: TRBJ1-1; d_call: -; v_call: TRBV19
cdr3_nt: TGTGCCAGCAGCCAACGAGGGGGGGTGTACAATGAGCAGTTCTTC; cdr3_aa: CASSQRGGVYNEQFF; clone_size: -; j_call: TRBJ2-1; d_call: -; v_call: TRBV14
cdr3_nt: TGTGCCAGCAGCGGACTAGCAAACCAAGAGACCCAGTACTTC; cdr3_aa: CASSGLANQETQYF; clone_size: -; j_call: TRBJ2-5; d_call: TRBD2; v_call: TRBV27
cdr3_nt: TGTGCCAGCAGCCTCACAGGGGGCAATGAGCAGTTCTTC; cdr3_aa: CASSLTGGNEQFF; clone_size: -; j_call: TRBJ2-1; d_call: TRBD1; v_call: TRBV7-8
cdr3_nt: TGTGCCAGCAGCGCTTACGGGGGAGGGGCTGGAAACACCATATATTTT; cdr3_aa: CASSAYGGGAGNTIYF; clone_size: -; j_call: TRBJ1-3; d_call: -; v_call: TRBV5-5
cdr3_nt: TGTGCCAGCAGCGAGGAGATGAATTCACCCCTCCACTTT; cdr3_aa: CASSEEMNSPLHF; clone_size: -; j_call: TRBJ1-6; d_call: -; v_call: TRBV9
cdr3_nt: TGTGCCAGCAGCTCCCCCAGAGGAACGACAGGGGAGTCCTACGAGCAGTACTTC; cdr3_aa: CASSSPRGTTGESYEQYF; clone_size: once; j_call: TRBJ2-7; d_call: TRBD1; v_call: TRBV7-9
cdr3_nt: TGCGCCAGCAGCTTGGGTACTAGTCCCTACGAGCAGTACTTC; cdr3_aa: CASSLGTSPYEQYF; clone_size: -; j_call: TRBJ2-7; d_call: -; v_call: TRBV5-1
cdr3_nt: TGTGCCAGCAGCGGACAGGGGGCTGGAAACACCATATATTTT; cdr3_aa: CASSGQGAGNTIYF; clone_size: -; j_call: TRBJ1-3; d_call: TRBD1; v_call: TRBV7-8